One and the same sample provided the 10 T cell receptor beta chains below, sequenced in a study of OX40 agonist ivuxolimab in advanced cancers. Assay: immunoSEQ multiplex PCR; the TCRdb copy retains only in-frame clones and omits some. The sample consists of 58,000 or so clones, roughly 83% of them appearing once. The material was CD4+ or CD8+ T cells sorted from blood, obtained in a trial of the OX40 agonist ivuxolimab. These receptors were taken from an adult with an advanced solid tumor such as melanoma, head and neck, liver or kidney cancer.

V is TRBV5-1 and J is TRBJ2-6; 16 bases are a match to TRBD2. Germline lookup yields CDR1 SGHRS and CDR2 YFSETQ. This CDR3 region has 21 residues. With V trimmed by 0 bases and J by 0 bases, 6 bases remained unmatched. The CDR3 sequence is CASSLEMGTSGGASGANVLTF. As DNA, the CDR3 is TGCGCCAGCAGCTTGGAGATGGGGACTAGCGGGGGGGCCTCTGGGGCCAACGTCCTGACTTTC. Drawing the rest from reference TRBV5-1 and TRBJ2-6, the complete variable domain is KAGVTQTPRYLIKTRGQQVTLSCSPISGHRSVSWYQQTPGQGLQFLFEYFSETQRNKGNFPGRFSGRQFSNSRSEMNVSTLELGDSALYLCASSLEMGTSGGASGANVLTFGAGSRLTVL.

The chain carries TRBV28 and TRBJ1-1; D not certain. V was shortened by 8 bases and J by 11 bases, with 15 bases between the two germline ends. There are 11 residues in the CDR3. The V gene's germline CDR1 is MDHEN and CDR2 SYDVKM. The CDR3 nucleotides read TGTGCCAGCGCCTATCGGCCGCCTGCTTTCTTT. It is translated as CASAYRPPAFF.

This clone was seen once. V and J are TRBV29-1 and TRBJ2-3; a weak D match, TRBD2 (5 bases). V was pared by 4 bases and J by 4 bases, with 9 bases between. In germline, CDR1 is SQVTM, CDR2 ANQGSEA. This CDR3 region has 12 residues. CDR3: CSVGAEADTQYF. The CDR3 DNA sequence: TGCAGCGTTGGGGCGGAGGCAGATACGCAGTATTTT.

CDR3 DNA sequence: TGCGCCAGCAGCCATAACAGGGGAGGCTACGAGCAGTACTTC. Amino acid sequence: CASSHNRGGYEQYF. The chain combines TRBV4-3 with TRBJ2-7; D may be TRBD1 (7 bases). This CDR3 region has 14 residues. Germline CDR1 LGHNA, CDR2 YSLEER. V was shortened by 3 bases and J by 3 bases, with 12 bases between the two germline ends.

This chain connects TRBV6-1 to TRBJ1-4; TRBD1 is a possible D gene (6 bases). The length of the CDR3 is 13 residues. CDR1 MNHNS and CDR2 SASEGT come from the germline V gene. V was clipped by 5 bases and J by 8 bases, with 12 bases between them. In nucleotides, the CDR3 is TGTGCCAGCAGTAGGGACATTCGAGAAAAACTGTTTTTT. It translates to CASSRDIREKLFF.

The rearrangement uses TRBV6-6 and TRBJ2-2; the match to TRBD1 covers 7 bases. The V and J ends lost 6 bases and 1 base, in that order; junction bases with no gene match: 8. The CDR3 runs to 16 residues. The germline gives CDR1 MNHNY, CDR2 SVGAGI (reference sequence). The CDR3 nucleotides read TGTGCCAGCAGCCTGACCGGGACAGAGAACACCGGGGAGCTGTTTTTT. Protein sequence: CASSLTGTENTGELFF.

The chain recombines TRBV19 with TRBJ2-5; the match to TRBD2 covers 9 bases. The germline V gene has CDR1 LNHDA and CDR2 SQIVND (reference sequence). The CDR3 runs to 15 residues. V lost 3 bases, J lost 4 bases, and 6 bases stayed unmatched. The chain's CDR3 is CASSMRRGGPETQYF. CDR3 nucleotide sequence: TGTGCCAGTAGTATGCGGCGGGGGGGCCCAGAGACCCAGTACTTC.

The chain is built from TRBV7-9 and TRBJ1-3; TRBD1 might be the D (6 bases). Per germline, CDR1 SEHNR and CDR2 FQNEAQ (reference sequence). This CDR3 is 16 amino acids long. Trimming left V 5 bases short and J 0 bases short, with 14 bases between. CDR3 nucleotide sequence: TGTGCCAGCAGCACTTACAGGGACTTCTCTGGAAACACCATATATTTT. Amino acid sequence: CASSTYRDFSGNTIYF.

The chain joins TRBV19 to TRBJ1-5; tentatively, D is TRBD1 (5 bases). Germline CDR1 LNHDA, CDR2 SQIVND (reference sequence). The CDR3 covers 14 residues. Deletions cut 1 base from V and 7 bases from J, with 11 bases between. This CDR3 is CASSIAGYGQPQHF. The DNA of the CDR3 is TGTGCCAGTAGTATAGCAGGGTACGGGCAGCCCCAGCATTTT.

The chain recombines TRBV6-1 with TRBJ2-5; 12 bases agree with TRBD2. Per the germline V gene, CDR1 is MNHNS and CDR2 is SASEGT. The trim removed 3 bases at V and 0 bases at J, leaving 8 bases unmatched. CDR3 length: 18 residues. The DNA for the CDR3 is TGTGCCAGCAGTGATGGACTAGCGGGGTCTGGGTACCAAGAGACCCAGTACTTC. The encoded protein is CASSDGLAGSGYQETQYF.